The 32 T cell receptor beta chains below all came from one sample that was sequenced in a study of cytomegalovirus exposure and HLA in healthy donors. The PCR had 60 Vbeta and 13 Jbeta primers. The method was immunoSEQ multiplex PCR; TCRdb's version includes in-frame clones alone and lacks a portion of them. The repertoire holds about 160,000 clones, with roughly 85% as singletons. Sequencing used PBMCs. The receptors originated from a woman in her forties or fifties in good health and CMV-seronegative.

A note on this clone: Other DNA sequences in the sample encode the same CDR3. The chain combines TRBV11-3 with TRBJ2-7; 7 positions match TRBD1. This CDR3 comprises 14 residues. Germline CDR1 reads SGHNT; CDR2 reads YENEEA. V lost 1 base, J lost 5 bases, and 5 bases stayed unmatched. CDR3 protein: CASSLGQGTDEQYF. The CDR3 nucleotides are TGTGCCAGCAGCTTAGGACAGGGTACGGACGAGCAGTACTTC.

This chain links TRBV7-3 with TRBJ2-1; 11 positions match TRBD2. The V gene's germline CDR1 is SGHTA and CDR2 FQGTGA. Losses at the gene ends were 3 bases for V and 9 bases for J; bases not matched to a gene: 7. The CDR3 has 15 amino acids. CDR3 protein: CASSFVAGGDSEQFF. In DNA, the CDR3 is TGTGCCAGCAGCTTCGTAGCGGGAGGGGATTCTGAGCAGTTCTTC.

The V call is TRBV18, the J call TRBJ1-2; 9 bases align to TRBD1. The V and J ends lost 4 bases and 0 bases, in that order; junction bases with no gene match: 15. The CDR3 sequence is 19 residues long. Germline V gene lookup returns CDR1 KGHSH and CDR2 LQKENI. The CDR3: CASSLNAGTGFGTNYGYTF. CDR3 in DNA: TGTGCCAGCTCACTCAATGCCGGGACAGGGTTTGGCACTAACTATGGCTACACCTTC.

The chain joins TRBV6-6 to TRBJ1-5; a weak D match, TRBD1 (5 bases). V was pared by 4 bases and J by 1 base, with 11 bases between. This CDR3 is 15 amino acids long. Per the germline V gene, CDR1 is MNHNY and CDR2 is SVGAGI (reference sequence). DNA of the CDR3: TGTGCCAGCAGTTTGTGGGGGGGGAGCAATCAGCCCCAGCATTTT. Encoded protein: CASSLWGGSNQPQHF.

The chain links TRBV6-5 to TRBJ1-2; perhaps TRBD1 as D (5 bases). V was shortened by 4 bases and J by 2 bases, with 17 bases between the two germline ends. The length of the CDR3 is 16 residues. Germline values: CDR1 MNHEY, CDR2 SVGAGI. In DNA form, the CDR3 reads TGTGCCAGCAGTTTGGGTGGGCGCGGGGGAAACTATGGCTACACCTTC. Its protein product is CASSLGGRGGNYGYTF.

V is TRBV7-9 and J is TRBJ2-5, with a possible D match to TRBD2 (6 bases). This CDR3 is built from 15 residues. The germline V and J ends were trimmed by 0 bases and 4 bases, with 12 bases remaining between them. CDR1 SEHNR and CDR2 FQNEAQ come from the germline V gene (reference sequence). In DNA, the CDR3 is TGTGCCAGCAGCTTAGCGATAGGAGGGGTAGAGACCCAGTACTTC. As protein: CASSLAIGGVETQYF.

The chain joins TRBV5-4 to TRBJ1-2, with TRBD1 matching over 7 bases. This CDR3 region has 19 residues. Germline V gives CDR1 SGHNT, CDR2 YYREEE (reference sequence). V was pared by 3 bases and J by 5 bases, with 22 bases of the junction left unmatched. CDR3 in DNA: TGTGCCAGCAGCTCGCCCTCGGGACAGAAACTTCCGTCTAGGTATGGCTACACCTTC. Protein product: CASSSPSGQKLPSRYGYTF.

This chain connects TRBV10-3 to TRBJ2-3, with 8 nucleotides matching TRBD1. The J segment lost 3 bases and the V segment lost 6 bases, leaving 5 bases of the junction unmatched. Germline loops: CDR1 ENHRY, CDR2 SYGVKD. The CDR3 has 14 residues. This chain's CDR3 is CAISKGQATDTQYF. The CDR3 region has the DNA TGTGCCATCAGCAAGGGACAGGCAACAGATACGCAGTATTTT.

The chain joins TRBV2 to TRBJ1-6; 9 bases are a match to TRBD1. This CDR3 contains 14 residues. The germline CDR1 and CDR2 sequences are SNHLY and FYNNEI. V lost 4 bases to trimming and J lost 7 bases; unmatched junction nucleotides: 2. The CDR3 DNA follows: TGTGCCAGCAGTGGGGGACAGGGAAATTCACCCCTCCACTTT. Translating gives CASSGGQGNSPLHF.

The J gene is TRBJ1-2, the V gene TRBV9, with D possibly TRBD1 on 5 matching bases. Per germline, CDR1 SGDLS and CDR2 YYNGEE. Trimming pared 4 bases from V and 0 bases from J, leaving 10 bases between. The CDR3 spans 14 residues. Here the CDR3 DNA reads TGTGCCAGCAGCCAGGGAAATACTAACTATGGCTACACCTTC. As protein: CASSQGNTNYGYTF.

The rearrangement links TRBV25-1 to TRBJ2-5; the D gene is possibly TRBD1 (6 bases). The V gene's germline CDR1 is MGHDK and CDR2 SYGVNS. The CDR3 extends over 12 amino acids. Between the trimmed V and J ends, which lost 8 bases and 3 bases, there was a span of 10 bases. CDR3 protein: CASWSGEETQYF. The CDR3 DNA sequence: TGTGCCAGCTGGTCAGGGGAAGAGACCCAGTACTTC. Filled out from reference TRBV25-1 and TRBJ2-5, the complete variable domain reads EADIYQTPRYLVIGTGKKITLECSQTMGHDKMYWYQQDPGMELHLIHYSYGVNSTEKGDLSSESTVSRIRTEHFPLTLESARPSHTSQYLCASWSGEETQYFGPGTRLLVL.

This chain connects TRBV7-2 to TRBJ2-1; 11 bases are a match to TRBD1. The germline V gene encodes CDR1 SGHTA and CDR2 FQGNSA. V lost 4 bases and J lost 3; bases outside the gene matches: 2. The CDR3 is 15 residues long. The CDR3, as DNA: TGTGCCAGCAGCTCGGACAGGGGGCGCTACAATGAGCAGTTCTTC. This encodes CASSSDRGRYNEQFF.

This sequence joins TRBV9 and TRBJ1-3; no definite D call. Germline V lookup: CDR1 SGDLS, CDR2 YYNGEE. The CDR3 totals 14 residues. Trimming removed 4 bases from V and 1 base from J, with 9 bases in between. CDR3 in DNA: TGTGCCAGCAGCACCGGTTGGTCTGGAAACACCATATATTTT. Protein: CASSTGWSGNTIYF.

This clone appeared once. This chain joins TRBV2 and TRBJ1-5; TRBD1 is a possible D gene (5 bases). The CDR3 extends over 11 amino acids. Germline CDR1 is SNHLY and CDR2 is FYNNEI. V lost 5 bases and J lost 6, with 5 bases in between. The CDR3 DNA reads TGTGCCAGCAGTCAGGGTCAGCCCCAGCATTTT. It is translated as CASSQGQPQHF.

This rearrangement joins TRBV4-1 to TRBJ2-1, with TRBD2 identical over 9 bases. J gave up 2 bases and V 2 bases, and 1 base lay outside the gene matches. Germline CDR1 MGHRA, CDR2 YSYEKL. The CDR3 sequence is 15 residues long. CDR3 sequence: CASSQTSGPYNEQFF. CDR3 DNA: TGCGCCAGCAGCCAAACTAGCGGGCCCTACAATGAGCAGTTCTTC.

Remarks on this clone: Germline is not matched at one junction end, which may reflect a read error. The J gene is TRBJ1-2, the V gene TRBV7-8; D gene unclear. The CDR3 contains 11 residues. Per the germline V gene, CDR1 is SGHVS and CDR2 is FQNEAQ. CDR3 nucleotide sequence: TGTGCCAGCAGCGAAATTATAGTCCAATCCTTC. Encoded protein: CASSEIIVQSF.

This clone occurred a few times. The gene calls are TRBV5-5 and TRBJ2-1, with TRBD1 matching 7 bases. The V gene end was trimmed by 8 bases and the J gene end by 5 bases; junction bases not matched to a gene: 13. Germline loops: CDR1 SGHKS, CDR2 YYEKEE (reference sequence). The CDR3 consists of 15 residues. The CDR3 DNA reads TGTGCCAGTGAACCGGGACAGAGCTTGAACAATGAGCAGTTCTTC. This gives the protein CASEPGQSLNNEQFF.

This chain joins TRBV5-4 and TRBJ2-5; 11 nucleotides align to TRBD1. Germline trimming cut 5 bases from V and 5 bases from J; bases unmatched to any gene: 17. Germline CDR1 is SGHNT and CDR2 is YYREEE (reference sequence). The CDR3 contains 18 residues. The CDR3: CASRERTGGDPSKETQYF. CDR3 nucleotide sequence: TGTGCCAGCAGGGAAAGGACAGGGGGCGACCCCTCAAAGGAGACCCAGTACTTC.

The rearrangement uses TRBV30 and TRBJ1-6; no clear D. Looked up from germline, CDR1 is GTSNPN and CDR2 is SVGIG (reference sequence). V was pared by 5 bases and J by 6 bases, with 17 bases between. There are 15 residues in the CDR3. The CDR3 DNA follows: TGTGCCTGGGGAGGTAATGTACGGCCTAATTCACCCCTCCACTTT. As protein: CAWGGNVRPNSPLHF.

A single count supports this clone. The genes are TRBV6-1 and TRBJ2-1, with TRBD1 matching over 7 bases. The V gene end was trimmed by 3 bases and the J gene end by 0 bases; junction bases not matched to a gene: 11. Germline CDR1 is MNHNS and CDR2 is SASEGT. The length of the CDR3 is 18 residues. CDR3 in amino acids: CASSDAPDWDSSYNEQFF. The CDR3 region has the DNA TGTGCCAGCAGTGACGCACCTGATTGGGACAGCTCCTACAATGAGCAGTTCTTC.

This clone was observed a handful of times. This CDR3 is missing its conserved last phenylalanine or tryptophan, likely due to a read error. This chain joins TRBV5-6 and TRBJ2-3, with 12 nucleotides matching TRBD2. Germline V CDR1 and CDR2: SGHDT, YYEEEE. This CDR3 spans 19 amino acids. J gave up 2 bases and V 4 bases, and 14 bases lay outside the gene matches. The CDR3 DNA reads TGTGCCAGCAGCCCCCTGACTAGCGGGAGCGCCCGTGCCACAGATACGCAGTATCTT. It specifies CASSPLTSGSARATDTQYL.

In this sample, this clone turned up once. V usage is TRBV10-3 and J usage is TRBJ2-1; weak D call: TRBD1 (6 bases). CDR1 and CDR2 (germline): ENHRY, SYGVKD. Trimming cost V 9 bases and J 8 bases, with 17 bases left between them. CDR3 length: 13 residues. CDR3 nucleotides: TGTGCCATAAACAGGGCCCGCGACGATGAGCAGTTCTTC. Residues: CAINRARDDEQFF.

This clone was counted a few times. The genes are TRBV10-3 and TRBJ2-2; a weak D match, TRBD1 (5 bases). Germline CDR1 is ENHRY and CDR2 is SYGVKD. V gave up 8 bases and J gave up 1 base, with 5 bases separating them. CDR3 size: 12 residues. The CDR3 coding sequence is TGTGCCATCGGACAGAACACCGGGGAGCTGTTTTTT. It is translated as CAIGQNTGELFF.

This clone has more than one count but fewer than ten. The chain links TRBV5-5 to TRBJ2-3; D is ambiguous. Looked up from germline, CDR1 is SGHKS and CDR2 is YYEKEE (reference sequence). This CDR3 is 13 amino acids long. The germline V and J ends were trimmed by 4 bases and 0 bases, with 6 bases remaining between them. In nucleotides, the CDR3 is TGTGCCAGCAGCCCCTATAGCACAGATACGCAGTATTTT. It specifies CASSPYSTDTQYF.

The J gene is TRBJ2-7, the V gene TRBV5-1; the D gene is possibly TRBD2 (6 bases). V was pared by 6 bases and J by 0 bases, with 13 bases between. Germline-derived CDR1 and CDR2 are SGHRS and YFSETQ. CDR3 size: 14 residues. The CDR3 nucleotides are TGCGCCAGCACTCTGCTCGGGGGCTCCTACGAGCAGTACTTC. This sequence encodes CASTLLGGSYEQYF.

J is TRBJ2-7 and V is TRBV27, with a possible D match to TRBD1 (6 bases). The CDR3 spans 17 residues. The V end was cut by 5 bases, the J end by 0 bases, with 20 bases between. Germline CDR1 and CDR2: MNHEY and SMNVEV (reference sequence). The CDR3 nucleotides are TGTGCCAGCAGTGCCGCCGGGACACCTACCTCCTCCTACGAGCAGTACTTC. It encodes CASSAAGTPTSSYEQYF.

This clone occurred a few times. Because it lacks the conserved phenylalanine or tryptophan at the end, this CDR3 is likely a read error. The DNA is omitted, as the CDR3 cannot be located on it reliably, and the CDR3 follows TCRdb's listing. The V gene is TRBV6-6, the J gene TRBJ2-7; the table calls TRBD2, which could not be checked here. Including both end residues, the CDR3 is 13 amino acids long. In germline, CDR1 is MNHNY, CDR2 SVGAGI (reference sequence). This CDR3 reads CASSYSVREGHLT.

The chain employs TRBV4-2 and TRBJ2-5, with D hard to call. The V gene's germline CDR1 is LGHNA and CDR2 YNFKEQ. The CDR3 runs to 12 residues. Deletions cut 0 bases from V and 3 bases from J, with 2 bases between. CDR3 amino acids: CASSQDKETQYF. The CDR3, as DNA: TGTGCCAGCAGCCAAGATAAAGAGACCCAGTACTTC.

CDR3 in amino acids: CASSQGGTSNTEAFF. DNA for the CDR3: TGTGCCAGCAGCCAAGGGGGGACAAGTAACACTGAAGCTTTCTTT. The V call is TRBV4-2, the J call TRBJ1-1, with TRBD1 as a possible D gene (6 bases). The germline CDR1 and CDR2 sequences are LGHNA and YNFKEQ. Trimming removed 1 base at V and 2 bases at J, with 11 bases between. This CDR3 is built from 15 residues.

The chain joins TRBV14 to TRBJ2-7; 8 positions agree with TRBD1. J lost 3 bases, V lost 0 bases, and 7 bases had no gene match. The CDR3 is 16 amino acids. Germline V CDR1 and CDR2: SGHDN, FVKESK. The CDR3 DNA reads TGTGCCAGCAGCCAAGATCGCACAGGGGGTTTCTACGAGCAGTACTTC. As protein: CASSQDRTGGFYEQYF.

CDR3 residues: CASSPGYRYRGGEKLFF. In DNA form, the CDR3 reads TGTGCCAGCAGCCCAGGGTATCGGTACAGGGGTGGTGAAAAACTGTTTTTT. The chain has TRBV25-1 and TRBJ1-4; 7 positions agree with TRBD1. CDR1 MGHDK and CDR2 SYGVNS come from the germline V gene. The trim removed 6 bases at V and 7 bases at J, leaving 17 bases unmatched. The CDR3 spans 17 residues.

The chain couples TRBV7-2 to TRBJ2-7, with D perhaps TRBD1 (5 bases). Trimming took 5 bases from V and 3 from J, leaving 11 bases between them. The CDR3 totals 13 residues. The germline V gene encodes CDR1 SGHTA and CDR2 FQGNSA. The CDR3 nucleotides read TGTGCCAGCAGCACGAGACAGTACTACGAGCAGTACTTC. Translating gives CASSTRQYYEQYF.